Listed here are 24 T cell receptor beta chains from one sample, sequenced in a study of shared clonotypes between healthy human individuals. Method: immunoSEQ multiplex PCR; TCRdb's copy keeps in-frame clones and lacks some. The sample lists some 1,400,000 clones, around 97% occurring once. The sample comprised naive CD4+ T cells sorted from blood. Specified subset: CD45RA+ positively selected. The receptors here all came from a man younger than 40 in good health.

The chain recombines TRBV7-7 with TRBJ2-1, with D perhaps matching TRBD2 (5 bases). V was pared by 7 bases and J by 7 bases, with 14 bases between. Germline V gene lookup returns CDR1 SSHAT and CDR2 FNYEAQ (reference sequence). This CDR3 is 13 amino acids long. The CDR3 nucleotides read TGTGCCAGCATCCCGCCGGGGTCGAATGAGCAGTTCTTC. Amino acid sequence: CASIPPGSNEQFF.

This chain uses TRBV2 with TRBJ1-3; D gene ambiguous. From germline, CDR1 is SNHLY and CDR2 FYNNEI. This CDR3 spans 17 amino acids. The germline V and J ends were trimmed by 5 bases and 0 bases, with 17 bases remaining between them. CDR3 bases: TGTGCCAGCAGTCAGCCTCACAAGTACCCCTCTGGAAACACCATATATTTT. It encodes CASSQPHKYPSGNTIYF.

J is TRBJ2-1 and V is TRBV5-1, with 11 bases lining up with TRBD2. With 0 bases clipped from V and 2 bases from J, the junction kept 4 bases outside the gene matches. Germline values: CDR1 SGHRS, CDR2 YFSETQ. The CDR3 sequence is 17 residues long. In DNA form, the CDR3 reads TGCGCCAGCAGCTTGGGGACGACTAGCGGGACCTACAATGAGCAGTTCTTC. It codes for CASSLGTTSGTYNEQFF.

This chain joins TRBV29-1 and TRBJ2-5; D unresolved. Germline V gene data show CDR1 as SQVTM and CDR2 as ANQGSEA. V shed 6 bases and J shed 5 bases, with 19 bases lying between them. The CDR3 contains 14 residues. The CDR3 nucleotides read TGCAGCGTCAGGAAGGTTGCGGTAGGGGAGACCCAGTACTTC. This translates into CSVRKVAVGETQYF.

The gene calls are TRBV6-1 and TRBJ2-1, with TRBD2 matching 8 bases. Unmatched junction bases numbered 5, after V lost 2 bases and J lost 8 bases. The CDR3 runs to 14 residues. Germline lookup yields CDR1 MNHNS and CDR2 SASEGT. Here the CDR3 DNA reads TGTGCCAGCAGTGAACCCAGCGGGAGTGATGAGCAGTTCTTC. This sequence encodes CASSEPSGSDEQFF.

The V call is TRBV7-2, the J call TRBJ2-1; TRBD2 matches at 8 bases. With 5 bases clipped from V and 9 bases from J, the junction kept 9 bases outside the gene matches. There are 14 residues in the CDR3. Germline V lookup: CDR1 SGHTA, CDR2 FQGNSA. The CDR3 DNA reads as TGTGCCAGCAGCCCCGAAGCGGGAGTTGGTGAGCAGTTCTTC. Protein product: CASSPEAGVGEQFF.

The chain uses TRBV28 and TRBJ1-2; D is uncertain. V was trimmed by 5 bases and J by 3 bases, leaving 10 bases between them. The CDR3 spans 13 residues. Germline V gene data show CDR1 as MDHEN and CDR2 as SYDVKM. The CDR3 bases are TGTGCCAGCAGTCCCTGGCCGGACTATGGCTACACCTTC. Translated: CASSPWPDYGYTF.

The V and J genes are TRBV6-6 and TRBJ1-5, with no clear D. The V gene's germline CDR1 is MNHNY and CDR2 SVGAGI (reference sequence). V shed 2 bases and J shed 4 bases, with 9 bases lying between them. This CDR3 has 14 residues. The CDR3 DNA follows: TGTGCCAGCAGTTACCAGGACCCAAATCAGCCCCAGCATTTT. It specifies CASSYQDPNQPQHF.

This chain joins TRBV5-3 and TRBJ2-3; 13 bases agree with TRBD2. TRBV5-3 counts as an open reading frame of uncertain function. With 4 bases clipped from V and 2 bases from J, the junction kept 4 bases outside the gene matches. The CDR3 has 16 residues. The CDR3 DNA reads as TGTGCCAGAAGCCTGGGACTAGCGGGACTCACAGATACGCAGTATTTT. Amino acid sequence: CARSLGLAGLTDTQYF.

The genes are TRBV9 and TRBJ2-1, with TRBD2 identical over 8 bases. Trimming at V came to 4 bases and at J to 0 bases, leaving 9 bases not matched to a gene. Germline CDR1 and CDR2: SGDLS and YYNGEE. This CDR3 is built from 17 residues. The CDR3 protein is CASSQSSGTGSYNEQFF. The CDR3 DNA is TGTGCCAGCAGCCAGAGTAGCGGGACGGGCTCCTACAATGAGCAGTTCTTC.

CDR3 amino acids: CASSLGGEAYEQYF. The CDR3 bases are TGCGCCAGCAGCTTAGGGGGGGAAGCCTACGAGCAGTACTTC. This rearrangement joins TRBV5-1 to TRBJ2-7, with TRBD2 as a possible D gene (7 bases). The germline V gene encodes CDR1 SGHRS and CDR2 YFSETQ. V lost 2 bases and J 2 bases, leaving 11 bases between the germline ends. The CDR3 runs to 14 residues.

The J gene is TRBJ1-4, the V gene TRBV15, with no clear D. The CDR3 totals 14 residues. The V and J ends lost 3 bases and 4 bases respectively, with 9 bases between them. CDR1 and CDR2 (germline): LNHNV, YYDKDF (reference sequence). The CDR3 loop is CATSSRLFNEKLFF. The CDR3 coding sequence is TGTGCCACCAGCAGTAGACTATTTAATGAAAAACTGTTTTTT.

The rearrangement joins TRBV5-1 to TRBJ1-4; TRBD1 aligns across 7 bases. The CDR3 length is 16 residues. The ends lost 4 bases at V and 7 bases at J; junction bases unmatched: 13. In germline, CDR1 is SGHRS, CDR2 YFSETQ. This chain's CDR3 is CASSLTTTGSREKLFF. CDR3 in DNA: TGCGCCAGCAGCCTAACTACGACAGGGTCTCGTGAAAAACTGTTTTTT.

This clone has a single count. This rearrangement joins TRBV5-1 to TRBJ2-7; 14 bases map to TRBD2. Losses at the gene ends were 4 bases for V and 12 bases for J; bases not matched to a gene: 9. The CDR3 loop spans 14 amino acids. Germline V CDR1 and CDR2: SGHRS, YFSETQ. Written as DNA, the CDR3 is TGCGCCAGCAGCCCAGGACTAGCGGGAGGTCCGTGGTACTTC. Translating gives CASSPGLAGGPWYF.

V gene TRBV18 combines with J gene TRBJ2-3; D remains ambiguous. Germline CDR1 and CDR2: KGHSH and LQKENI. This CDR3 comprises 16 residues. V dropped 3 bases and J dropped 0 bases, with 13 bases sitting between them. The CDR3 loop is CASSPIINPSTDTQYF. CDR3 nucleotides: TGTGCCAGCTCACCCATAATTAACCCTAGCACAGATACGCAGTATTTT.

The rearrangement joins TRBV5-1 to TRBJ2-2, with TRBD2 matching over 10 bases. Trimming cost V 4 bases and J 1 base; bases outside gene matches: 7. The germline V gene encodes CDR1 SGHRS and CDR2 YFSETQ. The CDR3 loop spans 17 amino acids. The CDR3 DNA is TGCGCCAGCAGCCTCCAGGGACTAGCGCTGAACACCGGGGAGCTGTTTTTT. Its protein product is CASSLQGLALNTGELFF.

The chain recombines TRBV27 with TRBJ2-5; TRBD2 might be the D (5 bases). CDR1 is MNHEY, CDR2 SMNVEV, per germline (reference sequence). The ends were cut back, 5 bases at V and 5 bases at J, with 18 bases in the middle. The CDR3 extends over 15 amino acids. The CDR3 sequence is CASSPNFRRRETQYF. The CDR3, as DNA: TGTGCCAGCAGTCCCAACTTTAGGAGGAGGGAGACCCAGTACTTC.

About this clone: This sample also contains other DNA sequences that code for the same CDR3. The rearrangement joins TRBV11-2 to TRBJ1-2, with TRBD1 as a possible D gene (6 bases). Germline CDR1 is SGHAT and CDR2 is FQNNGV. The CDR3 loop spans 13 amino acids. The V gene lost 5 bases and the J gene lost 2 bases, with 9 bases spanning the gap. The CDR3 DNA reads TGTGCCAGCAGCCCCGGACAGAACTATGGCTACACCTTC. It yields the protein CASSPGQNYGYTF.

On this clone itself: Other DNA sequences from this sample encode an identical CDR3 as well. V usage is TRBV7-9 and J usage is TRBJ2-7, with 7 bases aligning to TRBD2. This CDR3 is 13 amino acids long. Germline CDR1 reads SEHNR; CDR2 reads FQNEAQ (reference sequence). With 2 bases clipped from V and 4 bases from J, the junction kept 2 bases outside the gene matches. The CDR3 sequence is CASSLLADYEQYF. CDR3 DNA sequence: TGTGCCAGCAGCTTACTAGCGGATTACGAGCAGTACTTC. Full variable domain (remainder filled in from reference TRBV7-9 and TRBJ2-7): DTGVSQNPRHKITKRGQNVTFRCDPISEHNRLYWYRQTLGQGPEFLTYFQNEAQLEKSRLLSDRFSAERPKGSFSTLEIQRTEQGDSAMYLCASSLLADYEQYFGPGTRLTVT.

V is TRBV6-5 and J is TRBJ2-7; D call uncertain. Per germline, CDR1 MNHEY and CDR2 SVGAGI. V was cut by 4 bases and J by 2 bases, with 15 bases left in between. This CDR3 is built from 15 residues. The CDR3 DNA sequence: TGTGCCAGCAGTTGGCACAAAGGGAACCCCTACGAGCAGTACTTC. It translates to CASSWHKGNPYEQYF.

The chain employs TRBV5-4 and TRBJ2-2, with D possibly being TRBD2 (7 bases). Trimming shortened V by 5 bases and J by 0 bases, and 14 bases separated the two germline ends. CDR1 SGHNT and CDR2 YYREEE come from the germline V gene (reference sequence). CDR3 length: 16 amino acids. In DNA form, the CDR3 reads TGTGCCAGCAGGTTAAGGGGGACTACGAACACCGGGGAGCTGTTTTTT. It yields the protein CASRLRGTTNTGELFF.

The chain employs TRBV9 and TRBJ2-3; tentatively, D is TRBD2 (7 bases). The V end was cut by 4 bases, the J end by 6 bases, with 18 bases between. The CDR3 has 15 amino acids. Germline V CDR1 and CDR2: SGDLS, YYNGEE. CDR3 nucleotides: TGTGCCAGCAGCCGTACAGGGAGGGGTGATGATACGCAGTATTTT. Its translation: CASSRTGRGDDTQYF.

This chain joins TRBV7-2 and TRBJ2-6, with D possibly being TRBD1 or TRBD2 (5 bases each). Trimming took off 5 bases at V and 2 bases at J, with 13 bases between the two ends. The germline CDR1 and CDR2 sequences are SGHTA and FQGNSA. CDR3 size: 16 residues. The CDR3 here is CASSTRGFPGANVLTF. For the CDR3, the DNA is TGTGCCAGCAGCACGAGGGGCTTCCCTGGGGCCAACGTCCTGACTTTC.

The chain couples TRBV19 to TRBJ2-3; D remains ambiguous. Germline lookup yields CDR1 LNHDA and CDR2 SQIVND (reference sequence). The CDR3 has 18 amino acids. The V gene lost 6 bases and the J gene lost 2 bases, with 24 bases spanning the gap. The CDR3, as DNA: TGTGCCAGTAGCCAAGTCTCCCGGACCAACTTTTCCACAGATACGCAGTATTTT. It is translated as CASSQVSRTNFSTDTQYF. Filled out from reference TRBV19 and TRBJ2-3, the complete variable domain reads DGGITQSPKYLFRKEGQNVTLSCEQNLNHDAMYWYRQDPGQGLRLIYYSQIVNDFQKGDIAEGYSVSREKKESFPLTVTSAQKNPTAFYLCASSQVSRTNFSTDTQYFGPGTRLTVL.